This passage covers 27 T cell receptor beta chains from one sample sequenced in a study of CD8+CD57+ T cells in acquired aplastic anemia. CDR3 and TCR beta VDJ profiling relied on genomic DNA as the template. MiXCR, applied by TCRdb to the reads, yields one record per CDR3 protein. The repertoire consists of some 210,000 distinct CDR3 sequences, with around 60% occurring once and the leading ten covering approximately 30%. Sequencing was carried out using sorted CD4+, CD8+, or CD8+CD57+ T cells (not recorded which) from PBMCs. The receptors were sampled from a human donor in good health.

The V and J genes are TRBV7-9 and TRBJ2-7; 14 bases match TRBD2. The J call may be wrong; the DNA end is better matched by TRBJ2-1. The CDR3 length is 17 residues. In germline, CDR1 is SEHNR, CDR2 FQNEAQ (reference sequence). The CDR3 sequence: CASSQGGLAGAANEQFF. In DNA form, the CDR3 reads TGTGCCAGCAGTCAAGGGGGACTAGCGGGAGCTGCTAATGAGCAGTTCTTC.

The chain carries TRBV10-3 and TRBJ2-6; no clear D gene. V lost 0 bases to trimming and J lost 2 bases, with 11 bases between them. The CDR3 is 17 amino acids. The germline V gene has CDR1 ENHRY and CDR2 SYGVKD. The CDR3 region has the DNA TGTGCCATCAGTGAGTCCCCAGGTGGCACTGGGGCCAACGTCCTGACTTTC. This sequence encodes CAISESPGGTGANVLTF.

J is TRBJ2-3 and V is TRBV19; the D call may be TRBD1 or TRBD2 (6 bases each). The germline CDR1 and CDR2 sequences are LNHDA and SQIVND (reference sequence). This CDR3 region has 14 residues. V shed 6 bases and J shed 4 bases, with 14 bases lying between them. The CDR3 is CASSLGGYADTQYF. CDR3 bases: TGTGCCAGTAGCCTCGGGGGCTACGCAGATACGCAGTATTTT.

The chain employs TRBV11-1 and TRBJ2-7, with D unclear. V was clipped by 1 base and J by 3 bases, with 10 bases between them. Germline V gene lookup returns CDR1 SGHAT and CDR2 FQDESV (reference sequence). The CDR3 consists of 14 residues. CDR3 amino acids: CASSLGRASYEQYF. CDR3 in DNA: TGTGCCAGCAGCTTAGGTCGTGCTAGCTACGAGCAGTACTTC.

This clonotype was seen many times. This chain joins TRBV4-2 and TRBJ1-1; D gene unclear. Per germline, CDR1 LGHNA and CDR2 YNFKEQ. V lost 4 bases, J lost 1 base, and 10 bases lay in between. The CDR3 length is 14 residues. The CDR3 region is CASSLTVGNTEAFF. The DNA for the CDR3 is TGTGCCAGCAGCCTAACCGTTGGGAACACTGAAGCTTTCTTT.

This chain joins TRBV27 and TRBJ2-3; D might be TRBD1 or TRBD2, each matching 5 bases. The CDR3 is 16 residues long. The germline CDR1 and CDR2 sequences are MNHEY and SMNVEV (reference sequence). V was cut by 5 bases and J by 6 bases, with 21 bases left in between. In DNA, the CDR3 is TGTGCCAGCAGTCTCCACTCGGGACCTACTACTGATACGCAGTATTTT. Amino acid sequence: CASSLHSGPTTDTQYF.

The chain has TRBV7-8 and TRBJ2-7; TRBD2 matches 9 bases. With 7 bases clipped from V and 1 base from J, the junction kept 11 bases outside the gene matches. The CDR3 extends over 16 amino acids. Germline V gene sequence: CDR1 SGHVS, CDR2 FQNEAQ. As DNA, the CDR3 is TGTGCCAGCAACGAACGGCGGGGGGGGTGGTCCTACGAGCAGTACTTC. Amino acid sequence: CASNERRGGWSYEQYF.

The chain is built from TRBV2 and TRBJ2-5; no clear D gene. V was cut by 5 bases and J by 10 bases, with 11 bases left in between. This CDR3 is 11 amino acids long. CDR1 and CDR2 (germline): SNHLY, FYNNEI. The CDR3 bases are TGTGCCAGCAGTCCTGTTCACGACCAGTACTTC. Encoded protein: CASSPVHDQYF.

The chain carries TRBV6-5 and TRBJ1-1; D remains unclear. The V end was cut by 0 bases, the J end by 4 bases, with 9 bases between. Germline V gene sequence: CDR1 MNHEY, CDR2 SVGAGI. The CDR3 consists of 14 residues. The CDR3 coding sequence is TGTGCCAGCAGTTACTCGATCGGGCGCACTGAAGCTTTCTTT. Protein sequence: CASSYSIGRTEAFF.

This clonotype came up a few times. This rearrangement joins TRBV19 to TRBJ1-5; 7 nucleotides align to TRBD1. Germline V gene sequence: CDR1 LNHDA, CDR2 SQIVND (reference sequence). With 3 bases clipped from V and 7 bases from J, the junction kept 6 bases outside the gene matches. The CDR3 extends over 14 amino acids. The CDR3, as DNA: TGTGCCAGTAGTATCTCATCAGGGGGGCAGCCCCAGCATTTT. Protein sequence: CASSISSGGQPQHF.

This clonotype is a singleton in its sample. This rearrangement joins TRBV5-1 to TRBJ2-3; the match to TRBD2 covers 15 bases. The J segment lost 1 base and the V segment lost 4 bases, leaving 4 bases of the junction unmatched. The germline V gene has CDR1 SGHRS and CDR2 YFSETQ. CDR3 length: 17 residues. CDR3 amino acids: CASSGLAGGGGTDTQYF. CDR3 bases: TGCGCCAGCAGCGGACTAGCGGGGGGGGGTGGCACAGATACGCAGTATTTT.

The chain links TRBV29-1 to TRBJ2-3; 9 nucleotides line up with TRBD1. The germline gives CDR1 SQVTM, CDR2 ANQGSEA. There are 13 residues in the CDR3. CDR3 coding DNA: TGCGGCGCAAGGACAGGGGTGCCAGATACGCAGTATTTT. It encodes CGARTGVPDTQYF.

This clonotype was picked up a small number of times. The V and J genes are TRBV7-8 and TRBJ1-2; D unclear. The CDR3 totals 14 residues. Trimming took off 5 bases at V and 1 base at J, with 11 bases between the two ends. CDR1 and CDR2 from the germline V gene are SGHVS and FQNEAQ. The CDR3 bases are TGTGCCAGCAGCGCCACAGAAATTAACTATGGCTACACCTTC. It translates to CASSATEINYGYTF.

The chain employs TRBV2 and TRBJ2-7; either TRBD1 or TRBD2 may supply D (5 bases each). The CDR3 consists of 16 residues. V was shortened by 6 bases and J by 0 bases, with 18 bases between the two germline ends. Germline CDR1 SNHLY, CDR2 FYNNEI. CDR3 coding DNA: TGTGCCAGCAGCCCCGGACCGGGACGCAGCTCCTACGAGCAGTACTTC. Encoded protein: CASSPGPGRSSYEQYF.

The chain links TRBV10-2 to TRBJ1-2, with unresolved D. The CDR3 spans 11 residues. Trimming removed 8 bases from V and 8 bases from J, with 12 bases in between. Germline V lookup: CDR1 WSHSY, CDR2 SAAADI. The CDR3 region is CASGSPWGYTF. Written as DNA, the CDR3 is TGCGCCAGCGGATCTCCGTGGGGCTACACCTTC.

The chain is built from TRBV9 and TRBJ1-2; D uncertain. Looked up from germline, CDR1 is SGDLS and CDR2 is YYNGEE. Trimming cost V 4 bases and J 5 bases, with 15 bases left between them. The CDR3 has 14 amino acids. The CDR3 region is CASSPTTADYGYTF. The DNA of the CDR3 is TGTGCCAGCAGCCCGACGACTGCTGATTATGGCTACACCTTC.

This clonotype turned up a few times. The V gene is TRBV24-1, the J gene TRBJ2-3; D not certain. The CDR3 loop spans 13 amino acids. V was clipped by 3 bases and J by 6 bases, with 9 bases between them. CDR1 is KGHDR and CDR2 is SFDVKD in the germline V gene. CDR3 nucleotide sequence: TGTGCCACCAGTGATCAACCCCCCGATACGCAGTATTTT. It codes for CATSDQPPDTQYF.

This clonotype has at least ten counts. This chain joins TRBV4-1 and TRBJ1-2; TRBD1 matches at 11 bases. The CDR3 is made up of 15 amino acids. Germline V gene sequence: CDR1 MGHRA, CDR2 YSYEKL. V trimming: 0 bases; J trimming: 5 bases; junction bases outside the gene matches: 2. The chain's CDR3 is CASSQDGTGGYGYTF. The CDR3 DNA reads TGCGCCAGCAGCCAAGATGGGACAGGGGGTTATGGCTACACCTTC.

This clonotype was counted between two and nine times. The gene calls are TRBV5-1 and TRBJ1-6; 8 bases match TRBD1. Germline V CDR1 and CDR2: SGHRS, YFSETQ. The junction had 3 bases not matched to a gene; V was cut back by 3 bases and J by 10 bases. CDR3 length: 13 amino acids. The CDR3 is CASSSGQVSPLHF. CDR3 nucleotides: TGCGCCAGCAGCTCGGGACAGGTCTCACCCCTCCACTTT.

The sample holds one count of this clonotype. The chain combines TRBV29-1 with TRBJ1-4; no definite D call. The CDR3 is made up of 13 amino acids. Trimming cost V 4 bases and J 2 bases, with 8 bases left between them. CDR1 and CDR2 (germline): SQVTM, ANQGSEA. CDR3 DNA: TGCAGCGTTGTGAGTCAGACTAATGAAAAACTGTTTTTT. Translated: CSVVSQTNEKLFF.

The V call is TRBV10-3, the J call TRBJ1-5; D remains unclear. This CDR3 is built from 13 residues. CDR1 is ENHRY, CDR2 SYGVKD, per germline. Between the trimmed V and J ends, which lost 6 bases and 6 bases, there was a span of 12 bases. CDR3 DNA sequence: TGTGCCATCAGCTACGGACGGATTCAGCCCCAGCATTTT. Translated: CAISYGRIQPQHF.

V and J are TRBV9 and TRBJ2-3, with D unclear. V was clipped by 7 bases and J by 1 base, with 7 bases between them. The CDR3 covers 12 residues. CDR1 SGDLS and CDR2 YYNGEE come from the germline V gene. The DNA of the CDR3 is TGTGCCAGCTTAGCAGGCACAGATACGCAGTATTTT. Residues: CASLAGTDTQYF. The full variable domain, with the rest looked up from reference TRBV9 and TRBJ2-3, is DSGVTQTPKHLITATGQRVTLRCSPRSGDLSVYWYQQSLDQGLQFLIQYYNGEERAKGNILERFSAQQFPDLHSELNLSSLELGDSALYFCASLAGTDTQYFGPGTRLTVL.

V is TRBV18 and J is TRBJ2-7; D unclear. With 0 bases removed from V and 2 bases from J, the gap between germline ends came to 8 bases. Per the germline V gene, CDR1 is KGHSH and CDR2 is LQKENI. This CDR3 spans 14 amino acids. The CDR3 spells CASSPPSSPYEQYF. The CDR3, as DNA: TGTGCCAGCTCACCACCCAGTTCCCCCTACGAGCAGTACTTC.

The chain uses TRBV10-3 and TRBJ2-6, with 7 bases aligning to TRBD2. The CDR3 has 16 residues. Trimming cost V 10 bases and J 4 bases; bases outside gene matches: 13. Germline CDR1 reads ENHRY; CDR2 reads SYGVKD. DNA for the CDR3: TGTGCCACCACAGCGGGATCCCCCTCAGGGGCCAACGTCCTGACTTTC. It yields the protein CATTAGSPSGANVLTF.

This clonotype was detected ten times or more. Here the CDR3 DNA reads TGTGCCACTGGGGAGGCGGTAGCCTACAATGAGCAGTTCTTC. Translated, it gives CATGEAVAYNEQFF. The rearrangement links TRBV10-3 to TRBJ2-1; a weak D match, TRBD2 (6 bases). This CDR3 is 14 amino acids long. CDR1 is ENHRY, CDR2 SYGVKD, per germline. Trimming pared 10 bases from V and 2 bases from J, leaving 15 bases between.

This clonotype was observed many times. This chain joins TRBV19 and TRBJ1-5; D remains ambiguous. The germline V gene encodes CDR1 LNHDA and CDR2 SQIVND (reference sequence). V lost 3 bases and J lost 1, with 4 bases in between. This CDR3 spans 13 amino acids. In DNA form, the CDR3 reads TGTGCCAGTAGTATGAGCAGCAATCAGCCCCAGCATTTT. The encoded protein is CASSMSSNQPQHF. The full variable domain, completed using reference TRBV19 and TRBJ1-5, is DGGITQSPKYLFRKEGQNVTLSCEQNLNHDAMYWYRQDPGQGLRLIYYSQIVNDFQKGDIAEGYSVSREKKESFPLTVTSAQKNPTAFYLCASSMSSNQPQHFGDGTRLSIL.

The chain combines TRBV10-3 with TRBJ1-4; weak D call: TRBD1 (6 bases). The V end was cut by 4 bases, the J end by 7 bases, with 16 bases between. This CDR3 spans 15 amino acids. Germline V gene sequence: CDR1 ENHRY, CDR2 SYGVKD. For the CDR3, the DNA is TGTGCCATCAGTGGATCGGAGGGGGGCCCTGAAAAACTGTTTTTT. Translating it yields CAISGSEGGPEKLFF.